The next 30 T cell receptor beta chains were all read from a single sample in a study of T-cell reconstitution after alpha-beta-depleted transplantation in children. Unique molecular identifiers were used to barcode this TCRbeta library. MiXCR was run by TCRdb on the PCR reads, yielding one entry per CDR3 protein. The data hold 500,000 to 750,000 distinct CDR3 sequences, with around 27% observed a single time. This specimen consisted of PBMCs, obtained before TCRalphabeta/CD19-depleted stem cell transplant. The receptors were gathered from a boy under two years old with Wiskott-Aldrich syndrome, due to receive a stem cell transplant.

J is TRBJ2-2 and V is TRBV9; no firm D call. The CDR3 totals 14 residues. Trimming shortened V by 0 bases and J by 10 bases, and 13 bases separated the two germline ends. Germline CDR1 SGDLS, CDR2 YYNGEE. The CDR3 protein is CASSVATNGLELFF. The CDR3 DNA sequence: TGTGCCAGCAGCGTAGCTACCAATGGGCTGGAGCTGTTTTTT. Full variable domain (remainder filled in from reference TRBV9 and TRBJ2-2): DSGVTQTPKHLITATGQRVTLRCSPRSGDLSVYWYQQSLDQGLQFLIQYYNGEERAKGNILERFSAQQFPDLHSELNLSSLELGDSALYFCASSVATNGLELFFGEGSRLTVL.

This clonotype was seen more than once but under ten times. V gene TRBV20-1 combines with J gene TRBJ1-1; possibly TRBD1 for D (6 bases). V was cut by 7 bases and J by 8 bases, with 20 bases left in between. Germline V gene data show CDR1 as DFQATT and CDR2 as SNEGSKA (reference sequence). There are 13 residues in the CDR3. The CDR3 protein is CSGGQRPSREAFF. The CDR3, as DNA: TGCAGTGGCGGACAGAGGCCTTCACGGGAAGCTTTCTTT.

The chain combines TRBV24-1 with TRBJ2-1; D is unclear. The CDR3 has 16 amino acids. The V gene's germline CDR1 is KGHDR and CDR2 SFDVKD. Trimming removed 4 bases at V and 0 bases at J, with 12 bases between. Here the CDR3 DNA reads TGTGCCACCAGTGACGCGGACGGAACCTCCTACAATGAGCAGTTCTTC. This encodes CATSDADGTSYNEQFF.

The chain links TRBV4-1 to TRBJ1-3, with TRBD1 identical over 7 bases. The V gene end was trimmed by 0 bases and the J gene end by 0 bases; junction bases not matched to a gene: 11. The V gene's germline CDR1 is MGHRA and CDR2 YSYEKL. The CDR3 length is 19 residues. The chain's CDR3 is CASSQDLWTGLSSGNTIYF. DNA for the CDR3: TGCGCCAGCAGCCAAGATCTTTGGACAGGCTTAAGCTCTGGAAACACCATATATTTT.

This clonotype was detected once. J is TRBJ1-5 and V is TRBV11-2; maybe TRBD1 (5 bases). Germline lookup yields CDR1 SGHAT and CDR2 FQNNGV. CDR3 size: 14 residues. V was trimmed by 5 bases and J by 3 bases, leaving 11 bases between them. The CDR3 DNA reads TGTGCCAGCAGCCCTGACAGCGTCAATCAGCCCCAGCATTTT. Protein sequence: CASSPDSVNQPQHF.

This clonotype has just a few counts. The chain is built from TRBV5-1 and TRBJ2-4; possibly TRBD1 for D (5 bases). The CDR3 sequence is 15 residues long. The germline CDR1 and CDR2 sequences are SGHRS and YFSETQ. The V end lost 1 base, the J end lost 1 base, and 9 bases lay between the germline ends. The chain's CDR3 is CASSLPGAAKNIQYF. The CDR3 DNA is TGCGCCAGCAGCTTGCCTGGGGCGGCCAAAAACATTCAGTACTTC.

The CDR3 DNA sequence: TGCAGTGCTCGACGAGAGACAGGGCCCACTGAAGCTTTCTTT. Translating gives CSARRETGPTEAFF. This chain links TRBV20-1 with TRBJ1-1; 7 bases agree with TRBD1. The CDR3 extends over 14 amino acids. CDR1 is DFQATT, CDR2 SNEGSKA, per germline (reference sequence). V gave up 5 bases and J gave up 4 bases; unmatched junction bases: 10.

The J gene is TRBJ2-3, the V gene TRBV29-1; 12 positions match TRBD2. The CDR3 has 16 residues. Germline V gene data show CDR1 as SQVTM and CDR2 as ANQGSEA. Trimming took 6 bases from V and 4 from J; bases not matched to a gene: 11. The DNA of the CDR3 is TGCAGCGTGACCCCACTAGCGGGAGGCATGTCAGATACGCAGTATTTT. It specifies CSVTPLAGGMSDTQYF.

The chain has TRBV29-1 and TRBJ2-1; D call uncertain. V shed 4 bases and J shed 6 bases, with 10 bases lying between them. This CDR3 region has 12 residues. Germline CDR1 SQVTM, CDR2 ANQGSEA. CDR3 in amino acids: CSVGRVSNEQFF. The CDR3 DNA sequence: TGCAGCGTTGGCCGGGTTTCCAATGAGCAGTTCTTC.

This clonotype occurred a few times. This rearrangement joins TRBV12-3 or TRBV12-4 to TRBJ2-1; D call uncertain. CDR3 length equals 12 residues. Trimming took 5 bases from V and 8 from J, leaving 10 bases between them. The CDR3 coding sequence is TGTGCCAGCAGTCGAATAGTTTATGAGCAGTTCTTC. As protein: CASSRIVYEQFF.

The chain is built from TRBV24-1 and TRBJ2-5; TRBD1 might be the D (6 bases). Germline CDR1 KGHDR, CDR2 SFDVKD. The CDR3 runs to 14 residues. Trimming shortened V by 5 bases and J by 5 bases, and 14 bases separated the two germline ends. The CDR3 DNA follows: TGTGCCACCAGTGTTGGGGGCCCCAGTGAGACCCAGTACTTC. Amino acid sequence: CATSVGGPSETQYF.

This clonotype was detected a few times. The chain joins TRBV7-9 to TRBJ2-1, with TRBD2 matching 9 bases. Trimming cost V 7 bases and J 3 bases; bases outside gene matches: 7. The CDR3 extends over 15 amino acids. Germline CDR1 is SEHNR and CDR2 is FQNEAQ (reference sequence). The CDR3 sequence: CASTRTSADYNEQFF. As DNA, the CDR3 is TGTGCCAGCACCCGGACTAGCGCGGACTACAATGAGCAGTTCTTC.

This clonotype has more than one count but fewer than ten. The gene calls are TRBV30 and TRBJ2-1, with D unclear. The CDR3 consists of 12 residues. The germline V gene has CDR1 GTSNPN and CDR2 SVGIG (reference sequence). Trimming took 2 bases from V and 7 from J, leaving 9 bases between them. CDR3: CAWSIQRNEQFF. CDR3 coding DNA: TGTGCCTGGAGTATTCAAAGGAATGAGCAGTTCTTC.

The V call is TRBV7-9, the J call TRBJ2-3, with D uncertain. CDR1 and CDR2 (germline): SEHNR, FQNEAQ (reference sequence). Trimming took 6 bases from V and 1 from J, leaving 14 bases between them. The CDR3 contains 15 residues. The DNA of the CDR3 is TGTGCCAGCAGGCCAACATCGCTTCGCACAGATACGCAGTATTTT. Translated: CASRPTSLRTDTQYF.

About this clonotype: This is likely a read error, given that the CDR3 carries no conserved phenylalanine or tryptophan at its end. Because the CDR3's place on the DNA is in doubt, the DNA is left out and the CDR3 is given as listed by TCRdb. The chain has TRBV29-1 and TRBJ2-1; TRBD1 reflects the table's D call only, with no check against the DNA. The CDR3 length is 9 residues, termini included. Germline loops: CDR1 SQVTM, CDR2 ANQGSEA. The CDR3 loop is CSVEVQGLC.

This clonotype was counted a few times. This chain connects TRBV12-3 or TRBV12-4 to TRBJ2-1, with 7 bases identical to TRBD2. This CDR3 comprises 16 residues. Trimming removed 3 bases from V and 0 bases from J; junction bases left unmatched: 5. Written as DNA, the CDR3 is TGTGCCAGCAGTTTGTTTGGCGGGAGCTCCTACAATGAGCAGTTCTTC. Its protein product is CASSLFGGSSYNEQFF.

This clonotype came up a few times. This chain connects TRBV6-1 to TRBJ2-7; D is perhaps TRBD1 or TRBD2 (5 bases each). Trimming stripped 7 bases from V and 3 bases from J, with 19 bases between. The CDR3 has 15 residues. Germline V lookup: CDR1 MNHNS, CDR2 SASEGT. The CDR3 sequence: CASTPGPAEFYEQYF. In DNA, the CDR3 is TGTGCCAGCACGCCAGGGCCAGCGGAATTCTACGAGCAGTACTTC.

This clonotype was counted only a few times. For the CDR3, the DNA is TGCAGTGGAAACCGGGATAGCACAGATACGCAGTATTTT. Protein product: CSGNRDSTDTQYF. The genes are TRBV20-1 and TRBJ2-3; possible D gene TRBD2, 5 bases. The CDR3 consists of 13 residues. Germline V gene data show CDR1 as DFQATT and CDR2 as SNEGSKA (reference sequence). V lost 7 bases and J 0 bases, leaving 11 bases between the germline ends.

The chain combines TRBV12-3 or TRBV12-4 with TRBJ2-3; TRBD2 aligns across 9 bases. The trim removed 5 bases at V and 3 bases at J, leaving 9 bases unmatched. This CDR3 comprises 16 residues. CDR3 sequence reads: CASSHWGSGSTDTQYF. For the CDR3, the DNA is TGTGCCAGCAGTCACTGGGGTAGCGGGAGTACAGATACGCAGTATTTT.

This clonotype occurred a few times. The chain couples TRBV28 to TRBJ1-4; unclear D gene. Trimming stripped 3 bases from V and 13 bases from J, with 15 bases between. The CDR3 length is 13 residues. Germline V CDR1 and CDR2: MDHEN, SYDVKM. The CDR3 protein is CASSFPGRSGLFF. The CDR3, as DNA: TGTGCCAGCAGTTTCCCCGGTCGCTCCGGACTGTTTTTT.

In this sample, this clonotype turned up a few times. The chain is built from TRBV20-1 and TRBJ2-7; perhaps TRBD2 as D (6 bases). In germline, CDR1 is DFQATT, CDR2 SNEGSKA (reference sequence). This CDR3 has 13 residues. V was clipped by 3 bases and J by 6 bases, with 15 bases between them. The CDR3 reads CSASGRARREQYF. In DNA, the CDR3 is TGCAGTGCTAGCGGGAGAGCTCGCCGCGAGCAGTACTTC.

There are a few counts of this clonotype. The V call is TRBV12-3 or TRBV12-4, the J call TRBJ2-5; the match to TRBD2 covers 12 bases. V was clipped by 5 bases and J by 9 bases; unmatched bases: 7. The CDR3 length is 14 residues. In DNA, the CDR3 is TGTGCCAGCAGTCGACTAGCGGGAGTAGTGTCCCAGTACTTC. Its protein is CASSRLAGVVSQYF.

The J gene is TRBJ2-1, the V gene TRBV5-1; TRBD2 agrees at 8 bases. J lost 8 bases, V lost 4 bases, and 8 bases had no gene match. Germline V gene sequence: CDR1 SGHRS, CDR2 YFSETQ. The CDR3 loop spans 14 amino acids. In nucleotides, the CDR3 is TGCGCCAGCAGCGGTAGCGGGATGGGGGATGAGCAGTTCTTC. It yields the protein CASSGSGMGDEQFF. Combining the CDR3 with reference TRBV5-1 and TRBJ2-1 gives the whole variable domain KAGVTQTPRYLIKTRGQQVTLSCSPISGHRSVSWYQQTPGQGLQFLFEYFSETQRNKGNFPGRFSGRQFSNSRSEMNVSTLELGDSALYLCASSGSGMGDEQFFGPGTRLTVL.

The V and J genes are TRBV20-1 and TRBJ2-7; TRBD2 might be the D (6 bases). CDR3 size: 14 residues. The ends were cut back, 5 bases at V and 2 bases at J, with 16 bases in the middle. Germline-derived CDR1 and CDR2 are DFQATT and SNEGSKA (reference sequence). CDR3 sequence reads: CSAQAGTEAYEQYF. The CDR3 DNA reads as TGCAGTGCTCAAGCAGGGACTGAGGCCTACGAGCAGTACTTC.

This clonotype was counted only a few times. The chain joins TRBV5-1 to TRBJ2-7, with D possibly being TRBD1 (5 bases). Looked up from germline, CDR1 is SGHRS and CDR2 is YFSETQ. The CDR3 length is 15 residues. The V and J ends lost 3 bases and 3 bases respectively, with 16 bases between them. CDR3 region: CASSSETVQDYEQYF. The CDR3 DNA sequence: TGCGCCAGCAGCTCCGAGACAGTCCAGGACTACGAGCAGTACTTC.

This rearrangement joins TRBV27 to TRBJ2-1; D unresolved. Germline values: CDR1 MNHEY, CDR2 SMNVEV (reference sequence). This CDR3 has 13 amino acids. Trimming took 5 bases from V and 11 from J, leaving 16 bases between them. CDR3 region: CASSIRPHLKQFF. CDR3 in DNA: TGTGCCAGCAGTATCCGGCCTCATCTTAAGCAGTTCTTC.

The V and J genes are TRBV5-5 and TRBJ1-1; TRBD1 matches at 9 bases. Germline V gene data show CDR1 as SGHKS and CDR2 as YYEKEE (reference sequence). The CDR3 length is 16 residues. V lost 3 bases to trimming and J lost 4 bases; unmatched junction nucleotides: 10. CDR3 sequence: CASSSLPPGQGTEAFF. In nucleotides, the CDR3 is TGTGCCAGCAGCTCACTACCGCCGGGACAGGGCACTGAAGCTTTCTTT.

This sequence joins TRBV20-1 and TRBJ2-1; TRBD2 might be the D (5 bases). The CDR3 sequence is 12 residues long. Germline values: CDR1 DFQATT, CDR2 SNEGSKA (reference sequence). Trimming pared 7 bases from V and 8 bases from J, leaving 15 bases between. This CDR3 reads CSVQGSVDEQFF. CDR3 nucleotide sequence: TGCAGTGTTCAAGGTAGCGTGGATGAGCAGTTCTTC.

The chain links TRBV19 to TRBJ1-1; 9 nucleotides agree with TRBD1. The ends lost 6 bases at V and 8 bases at J; junction bases unmatched: 7. From germline, CDR1 is LNHDA and CDR2 SQIVND (reference sequence). This CDR3 region has 13 residues. The CDR3 nucleotides read TGTGCCAGTAGGAAATCGACAGGGGGAGAAGCTTTCTTT. Its protein product is CASRKSTGGEAFF. Looking up the rest from reference TRBV19 and TRBJ1-1 gives the full variable domain: DGGITQSPKYLFRKEGQNVTLSCEQNLNHDAMYWYRQDPGQGLRLIYYSQIVNDFQKGDIAEGYSVSREKKESFPLTVTSAQKNPTAFYLCASRKSTGGEAFFGQGTRLTVV.

This clonotype showed up just a few times. The rearrangement joins TRBV12-3 or TRBV12-4 to TRBJ2-1; 14 nucleotides align to TRBD2. V dropped 3 bases and J dropped 4; count of bases not matched to a gene: 2. The CDR3 consists of 16 residues. For the CDR3, the DNA is TGTGCCAGCAGTTTCCGACTAGCGGGAGGGTACAATGAGCAGTTCTTC. Translated: CASSFRLAGGYNEQFF.